The source of this T cell receptor beta chain is a study of blood T cell repertoires in COVID-19 (dated by TCRdb to 2020 to 2022). Background for the entire study: Samples covering the acute and convalescent phases of COVID-19 were provided by collaborators in the United States, Italy and Spain. The prospective study material was composed of cDNA or gDNA derived from T cells, B-cell-depleted T cells, or PBMCs. Subjects who had been exposed to COVID-19, were actively infected with it, or had recovered from it provided the deeply sampled blood TCRbeta repertoires that made up the dataset. The repertoires were released in a freely available public database intended as a resource for research on the immune response to SARS-CoV-2. The samples were drawn from the first 160 participants of the ongoing ImmuneRACE study and from 950 to 1,500 subjects provided by 6 global collaborators. Nearly every sample came with metadata listing a de-identified subject ID, COVID-19 status, age in years and sex. Where HLA class I and class II types were available, the types were taken from metadata supplied by the sample provider, not from assay-based typing.

As to this clone: The specificity of this receptor is unknown. No base-level quality is on record; no much larger clone is a single base apart.

TCRbeta CDR3 regions were amplified from genomic DNA using the immunoSEQ Assay, a bias-controlled multiplex PCR. For the original study's pipeline: Within the assay, amplification of reference gene primers was used to estimate how many nucleated cells each sample contained. Sequence reads were collapsed and filtered to measure the absolute abundance of every unique TCRbeta CDR3 rearrangement. For each sample, productive Simpson clonality was calculated as the square root of Simpson's diversity index over productive rearrangements. TCRdb took this table from immuneACCESS and kept in-frame rearrangements with V and J called. Such tables lack part of the clones; where checked against another copy, unresolved V genes explain under half of the gap, and the rest is unexplained. V and J calls and clone size are copied from that table; D and trimming were computed from the DNA. The sample yields about 150,000 clones; approximately 90% were counted once. The ten biggest clones cover about 1.5% of the sample.

The full study reports these points: The amount of clinical and demographic metadata varied by source and participant and was provided uncurated.

Inclusive of the bounding cysteine and phenylalanine, the CDR3 is 15 residues long. The entry retains the CDR3 DNA only, 45 bases that are in frame from base 1. Reading the germline V gene (reference sequence) gives CDR1 LNHDA and CDR2 SQIVND. Trimming leaves V shorter by 5 bases and J shorter by 4 bases, with the junction holding 7 bases beyond the gene matches. Collaborating institutions collected whole blood in K2EDTA tubes following their own protocols. Collaborator samples were shipped for TCRbeta analysis as frozen whole blood, isolated PBMCs, or DNA extracted from either sample type. The sample taken for sequencing was peripheral blood. The rearranged chain carries TRBV19 and TRBJ2-2, with 7 bases in between that match TRBD2. This sequence originates from a human donor in a cohort sampled during active COVID-19. CDR3 region: CASSEAGFSTGELFF. Here is the DNA: TGTGCCAGTAGTGAAGCGGGGTTTTCCACCGGGGAGCTGTTTTTT.